This TCR beta chain was observed in a study of kidney transplant recipient with SARS-CoV-2 infection. The CDR3 runs 17 residues. CDR1 is LGHNA, CDR2 YSLEER, per germline. Trimming left V 5 bases short and J 4 bases short, with 23 bases between. This clonotype showed up many times. From the reads, TCRdb called clonotypes with MiXCR, one entry per CDR3 protein. The data contain about 250,000 distinct CDR3 sequences, around 28% of them singletons. This chain joins TRBV4-3 and TRBJ1-2; D is unresolved. The TCR originated in a male patient aged 25-45 years who had COVID-19 and was a kidney transplant recipient. Some T cells may arise from the graft donor. Specimen: a blood sample, collected at baseline and between days 110 and 120 from a kidney transplant recipient. CDR3 sequence (DNA): TGCGCCAGCAGCTTCGATTCAGGACGTCGAAAGACCTATGGCTACACCTTC. Translated: CASSFDSGRRKTYGYTF.